This TCR beta chain was identified in a study of tumor-infiltrating lymphocytes in primary liver carcinoma. Study context: Donors underwent surgery for histopathologically diagnosed primary liver carcinoma. Enrolled patients were male and female, aged 30 to 69 years.

Germline DNA was extracted alongside blood RNA, which was obtained from unsorted whole blood. TCR beta cDNA was made from approximately 500 ng total RNA with a constant-region primer. Three rounds of nested multiplex PCR with slightly modified ARM-PCR produced TCR beta libraries. Each of the first two PCR rounds ran roughly 10 cycles with TRBV1-TRBV30 forward and C-beta reverse primers. Each CDR3 protein gets one entry after TCRdb re-called the multiplex PCR reads with MiXCR. The table records about 320,000 distinct CDR3 sequences, 55% to 65% of them present only once. This clonotype has a count of ten or more. With 4 bases clipped from V and 6 bases from J, the junction kept 10 bases outside the gene matches. Germline V gene sequence: CDR1 SGHNT, CDR2 YYREEE (reference sequence). The CDR3 sequence is 15 residues long.

The sample comprised peripheral blood. The TCR originated in a man between 40 and 49 years old with primary liver carcinoma and hepatitis B virus infection. The gene calls are TRBV5-4 and TRBJ2-5; 9 bases fit TRBD1. Written as DNA, the CDR3 is TGTGCCAGCAGCCCGCCGGGACAGGGAGGAAAGACCCAGTACTTC. Translated: CASSPPGQGGKTQYF.